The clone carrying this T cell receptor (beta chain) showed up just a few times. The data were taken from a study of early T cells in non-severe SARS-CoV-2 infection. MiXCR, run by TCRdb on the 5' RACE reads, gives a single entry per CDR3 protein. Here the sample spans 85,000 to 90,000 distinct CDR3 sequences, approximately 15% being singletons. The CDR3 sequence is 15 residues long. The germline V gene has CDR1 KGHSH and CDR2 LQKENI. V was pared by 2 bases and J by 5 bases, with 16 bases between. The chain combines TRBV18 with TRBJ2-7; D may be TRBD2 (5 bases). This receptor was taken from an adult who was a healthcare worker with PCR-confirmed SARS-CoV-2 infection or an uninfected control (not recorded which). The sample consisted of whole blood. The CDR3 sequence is CASSPDLAARDEQYF. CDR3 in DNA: TGTGCCAGCTCACCAGACCTAGCCGCTAGGGACGAGCAGTACTTC.